This TCR beta chain appears in the sequencing data of a study of blood T cell repertoires in COVID-19. Whole-study context: Spain, Italy and the United States supplied samples that represented acute and convalescent COVID-19.

Trimming took 0 bases from V and 4 from J; bases not matched to a gene: 10. Germline lookup yields CDR1 SGHRS and CDR2 YFSETQ. This CDR3 comprises 17 residues. Authors' analysis steps: Amplified reference gene primers provided the basis for estimating nucleated cell counts. Repertoires were generated with immunoSEQ multiplex PCR, while TCRdb's copy carries only in-frame clones and drops some. That table furnishes V, J and clone size, whereas the DNA furnished D and trimming. The table includes 110,000 or so clones, roughly 84% detected once. The V call is TRBV5-1, the J call TRBJ2-3; 8 bases are a match to TRBD1. The source material was peripheral blood. The receptor was derived from a man aged 40-49 years with acute or convalescent COVID-19. CDR3 bases: TGCGCCAGCAGCTTGGACCAATGGACAGGGAACGCAGATACGCAGTATTTT. It encodes CASSLDQWTGNADTQYF. Supplemented by reference TRBV5-1 and TRBJ2-3, the full variable domain reads KAGVTQTPRYLIKTRGQQVTLSCSPISGHRSVSWYQQTPGQGLQFLFEYFSETQRNKGNFPGRFSGRQFSNSRSEMNVSTLELGDSALYLCASSLDQWTGNADTQYFGPGTRLTVL.